Presented here are 25 T cell receptor beta chains from one specimen sequenced in a study of blood T cells in healthy people across ages. The use of a sample-barcoded 5' primer and a J-beta primer mix characterized a second PCR of about 7 to 12 cycles. TCRdb recomputed calls from the 5' RACE reads with MiXCR, one row per CDR3 protein. The sample has 1.5 million to 2 million distinct CDR3 sequences, around 50% seen once. The sample consisted of blood. Receptors were obtained from a woman aged 40 to 49 in good health.

J is TRBJ1-2 and V is TRBV10-3; tentative D call: TRBD1 (6 bases). This CDR3 is 15 amino acids long. Per the germline V gene, CDR1 is ENHRY and CDR2 is SYGVKD. Trimming stripped 6 bases from V and 0 bases from J, with 14 bases between. This chain's CDR3 is CAIRQGLDSNYGYTF. The CDR3 DNA follows: TGTGCCATCAGACAGGGACTAGATTCTAACTATGGCTACACCTTC.

This clonotype was counted a few times. The chain employs TRBV7-2 and TRBJ2-1, with 8 bases identical to TRBD1. The V gene's germline CDR1 is SGHTA and CDR2 FQGNSA. With V trimmed by 6 bases and J by 0 bases, 10 bases remained unmatched. The CDR3 loop spans 17 amino acids. CDR3 DNA: TGTGCCAGCAGTCACCCGTACAGGGGGAGCTCCTACAATGAGCAGTTCTTC. It codes for CASSHPYRGSSYNEQFF.

This clonotype was seen a few times. The chain carries TRBV27 and TRBJ1-2; no reliable D call. The germline V gene has CDR1 MNHEY and CDR2 SMNVEV (reference sequence). The CDR3 consists of 14 residues. The ends were cut back, 8 bases at V and 8 bases at J, with 21 bases in the middle. The CDR3 DNA reads as TGTGCCAGCTACGAGACATTCCCGGTGCGCGGCTACACCTTC. Encoded protein: CASYETFPVRGYTF.

This sequence joins TRBV24-1 and TRBJ2-1, with 9 bases that match TRBD2. V lost 3 bases, J lost 1 base, and 3 bases stayed unmatched. The CDR3 runs to 16 residues. CDR1 and CDR2 (germline): KGHDR, SFDVKD. DNA for the CDR3: TGTGCCACCAGTGATCCTCTAGCGGGGTCCTACAATGAGCAGTTCTTC. Protein sequence: CATSDPLAGSYNEQFF.

J is TRBJ2-5 and V is TRBV20-1; D is possibly TRBD1 (5 bases). The V gene lost 3 bases and the J gene lost 1 base, with 15 bases spanning the gap. The CDR3 runs to 15 residues. The germline V gene encodes CDR1 DFQATT and CDR2 SNEGSKA (reference sequence). The CDR3 loop is CSASPQGEVQETQYF. CDR3 sequence (DNA): TGCAGTGCTAGTCCCCAGGGTGAGGTCCAAGAGACCCAGTACTTC.

This chain joins TRBV11-2 and TRBJ1-5; 7 bases line up with TRBD1. Trimming removed 1 base from V and 9 bases from J; junction bases left unmatched: 6. Looked up from germline, CDR1 is SGHAT and CDR2 is FQNNGV. This CDR3 contains 14 residues. This CDR3 reads CASSLGRGQRPQHF. The CDR3 nucleotides read TGTGCCAGCAGCTTAGGGAGGGGGCAGCGGCCCCAGCATTTT.

A few counts support this clonotype. The J gene is TRBJ2-3, the V gene TRBV15; 12 bases fit TRBD2. The length of the CDR3 is 14 residues. Germline assignment: CDR1 LNHNV and CDR2 YYDKDF (reference sequence). The J segment lost 5 bases and the V segment lost 9 bases, leaving 6 bases of the junction unmatched. Here the CDR3 DNA reads TGTGCCACGCAACTAGCGGGGGGTGTAGATACGCAGTATTTT. Translation gives CATQLAGGVDTQYF.

The chain uses TRBV27 and TRBJ2-3; D ambiguous. The germline gives CDR1 MNHEY, CDR2 SMNVEV (reference sequence). This CDR3 is 14 amino acids long. The germline V and J ends were trimmed by 6 bases and 1 base, with 11 bases remaining between them. CDR3 coding DNA: TGTGCCAGCAGATCTGACACTGGCACAGATACGCAGTATTTT. Encoded protein: CASRSDTGTDTQYF.

This chain connects TRBV4-1 to TRBJ2-3, with TRBD2 as a possible D gene (7 bases). The germline V gene has CDR1 MGHRA and CDR2 YSYEKL. Trimming left V 3 bases short and J 0 bases short, with 13 bases between. This CDR3 contains 16 residues. CDR3 protein: CASSQGGRFSTDTQYF. Here the CDR3 DNA reads TGCGCCAGCAGCCAGGGGGGGCGTTTTAGCACAGATACGCAGTATTTT.

The J gene is TRBJ2-1, the V gene TRBV13; 9 positions agree with TRBD2. Germline trimming cut 5 bases from V and 6 bases from J; bases unmatched to any gene: 14. The CDR3 has 17 amino acids. Germline V lookup: CDR1 PRHDT, CDR2 FYEKMQ (reference sequence). CDR3 in DNA: TGTGCCAGCAGCCCTTCCCGGGGACTAGCCGTGGGCAATGAGCAGTTCTTC. Translated, it gives CASSPSRGLAVGNEQFF.

V and J are TRBV6-5 and TRBJ2-7, with D perhaps TRBD2 (5 bases). V lost 7 bases, J lost 7 bases, and 14 bases lay in between. Germline V gene lookup returns CDR1 MNHEY and CDR2 SVGAGI. The CDR3 has 12 residues. The CDR3 region is CASTNAAGEQYF. The CDR3 nucleotides read TGTGCCAGCACCAATGCCGCGGGTGAGCAGTACTTC.

This clonotype was detected only a few times. The chain uses TRBV6-1 and TRBJ2-5; D is tentatively TRBD1 or TRBD2 (5 bases each). V was clipped by 7 bases and J by 10 bases, with 10 bases between them. Germline loops: CDR1 MNHNS, CDR2 SASEGT. The CDR3 runs 10 residues. The CDR3 sequence: CASILGVQYF. DNA for the CDR3: TGTGCCAGCATCCTGGGGGTCCAGTACTTC.

The CDR3: CASTKTEMGTEAFF. CDR3 nucleotide sequence: TGTGCCAGCACTAAGACAGAAATGGGCACTGAAGCTTTCTTT. The chain employs TRBV12-3 or TRBV12-4 and TRBJ1-1; perhaps TRBD1 as D (5 bases). Between the trimmed V and J ends, which lost 7 bases and 4 bases, there was a span of 16 bases. CDR3 length equals 14 residues.

This clonotype has just a few counts. The V and J genes are TRBV20-1 and TRBJ1-1; D gene uncertain. The V gene's germline CDR1 is DFQATT and CDR2 SNEGSKA (reference sequence). There are 17 residues in the CDR3. The V and J ends lost 0 bases and 0 bases respectively, with 17 bases between them. CDR3 protein: CSARENARPTLNTEAFF. CDR3 sequence (DNA): TGCAGTGCTAGAGAAAACGCCAGGCCAACCCTGAACACTGAAGCTTTCTTT.

The chain employs TRBV24-1 and TRBJ2-7; D may be TRBD2 (5 bases). The closer fit of TRBJ2-5 to the DNA end suggests the J call may be wrong. Germline V lookup: CDR1 KGHDR, CDR2 SFDVKD. The CDR3 is 13 residues long. The CDR3 loop is CATSDVGRETQYF. CDR3 in DNA: TGTGCCACCAGTGATGTTGGGAGAGAGACCCAGTACTTC.

The chain couples TRBV4-3 to TRBJ2-1; TRBD2 matches 8 bases. The CDR3 has 15 residues. V shed 4 bases, J shed 4 bases, and the junction held 6 bases outside the gene matches. Germline CDR1 and CDR2: LGHNA and YSLEER. CDR3 region: CASSPRRGEYNEQFF. DNA of the CDR3: TGCGCCAGCAGCCCGAGGCGGGGGGAATACAATGAGCAGTTCTTC.

The J gene is TRBJ1-5, the V gene TRBV20-1; D call uncertain. The CDR3 has 13 residues. Germline V gene sequence: CDR1 DFQATT, CDR2 SNEGSKA (reference sequence). V was clipped by 5 bases and J by 6 bases, with 14 bases between them. As DNA, the CDR3 is TGCAGTGCTTCAACTGGGTTGGCTCAGCCCCAGCATTTT. Translation: CSASTGLAQPQHF.

This clonotype was detected only a few times. This chain links TRBV5-6 with TRBJ2-4, with 7 positions matching TRBD1. V lost 4 bases to trimming and J lost 6 bases; unmatched junction nucleotides: 7. Per the germline V gene, CDR1 is SGHDT and CDR2 is YYEEEE. This CDR3 is built from 14 residues. The CDR3 loop reads CASSRGQAPNIQYF. In nucleotides, the CDR3 is TGTGCCAGCAGCAGAGGACAGGCGCCAAACATTCAGTACTTC.

Concerning this clonotype itself: A much larger clone lies a single base off, so this may be a read error. The chain has TRBV10-3 and TRBJ2-7; maybe TRBD1 (5 bases). The assigned J gene may be wrong: the sequence end matches TRBJ2-5 better. The CDR3 has 13 amino acids. Germline CDR1 is ENHRY and CDR2 is SYGVKD. The CDR3, as DNA: TGTGCCAGCAGCCCCAGGGATACGGAGACCCAGTACTTC. It codes for CASSPRDTETQYF.

In this sample, this clonotype turned up a few times. V is TRBV10-3 and J is TRBJ2-7; 8 bases are a match to TRBD1. The CDR3 runs to 16 residues. With V trimmed by 2 bases and J by 0 bases, 6 bases remained unmatched. Germline-derived CDR1 and CDR2 are ENHRY and SYGVKD. CDR3: CAISEAGTGPSYEQYF. The CDR3, as DNA: TGTGCCATCAGTGAGGCGGGGACAGGACCCTCCTACGAGCAGTACTTC.

The V and J genes are TRBV20-1 and TRBJ2-7; TRBD2 agrees at 11 bases. This CDR3 region has 14 residues. The trim removed 6 bases at V and 3 bases at J, leaving 7 bases unmatched. Germline V gene sequence: CDR1 DFQATT, CDR2 SNEGSKA (reference sequence). CDR3 DNA sequence: TGCAGTGCGAAACTAGCGGGGGAATACTACGAGCAGTACTTC. Protein product: CSAKLAGEYYEQYF.

This chain joins TRBV20-1 and TRBJ2-1, with 7 bases that match TRBD1. The CDR3 is 13 amino acids. V gave up 7 bases and J gave up 6 bases; unmatched junction bases: 9. Germline V gene lookup returns CDR1 DFQATT and CDR2 SNEGSKA (reference sequence). CDR3 protein: CSVVPPGGNEQFF. The CDR3 DNA is TGCAGTGTTGTTCCCCCAGGGGGCAATGAGCAGTTCTTC.

This clonotype showed up just a few times. The chain is built from TRBV12-3 or TRBV12-4 and TRBJ2-7; D perhaps matches TRBD1 (5 bases). V lost 3 bases and J 1 base, leaving 10 bases between the germline ends. The CDR3 is 14 residues long. The CDR3 is CASSFAQGSYEQYF. The DNA for the CDR3 is TGTGCCAGCAGTTTCGCGCAGGGTTCCTACGAGCAGTACTTC.

V gene TRBV5-1 combines with J gene TRBJ1-5; 9 bases match TRBD1. This CDR3 has 15 residues. With 4 bases clipped from V and 6 bases from J, the junction kept 8 bases outside the gene matches. Germline CDR1 reads SGHRS; CDR2 reads YFSETQ. The CDR3 DNA follows: TGCGCCAGCAGCCCCAAGGGGGACAGGGCTCAGCCCCAGCATTTT. Protein product: CASSPKGDRAQPQHF.

The chain carries TRBV20-1 and TRBJ2-7; 10 bases match TRBD2. The CDR3 sequence is 14 residues long. V gave up 6 bases and J gave up 3 bases; unmatched junction bases: 8. Germline loops: CDR1 DFQATT, CDR2 SNEGSKA (reference sequence). In DNA form, the CDR3 reads TGCAGTGCCAATAGCGGGGGGATTAGCTACGAGCAGTACTTC. Amino acids: CSANSGGISYEQYF.